This T cell receptor (beta chain) was sequenced during a study of blood T cell repertoires in COVID-19. Across the whole study: Collection of acute and convalescent COVID-19 samples took place in the United States, Italy and Spain. Sources were T cells, B-cell-depleted T cells, or PBMCs; the material itself was cDNA or gDNA.

Germline CDR1 and CDR2: MNHEY and SVGAGI. V lost 7 bases and J 3 bases, leaving 12 bases between the germline ends. CDR3 size: 14 residues. As handled by the study authors: Scientists estimated how many nucleated cells there were by amplifying reference gene primers. The table came from immunoSEQ multiplex PCR; TCRdb's copy has only in-frame clones and leaves some out. The V and J calls and the clone size are those of that table, but D and trimming were determined from the DNA. The table shows 70,000 to 95,000 clones, with 81% occurring only once. The chain has TRBV6-5 and TRBJ1-4; maybe TRBD1 (6 bases). Material for sequencing was peripheral blood. The TCR comes from a woman in her 70s with acute or convalescent COVID-19. The CDR3 DNA reads TGTGCCAGCACGCGGACAGCTTCTAATGAAAAACTGTTTTTT. Its translation: CASTRTASNEKLFF.